This TCR beta chain was captured by sequencing in a study of cytomegalovirus exposure and HLA in healthy donors. Germline V CDR1 and CDR2: SGHNT, YENEEA. The CDR3 is 14 amino acids. Trimming took off 7 bases at V and 3 bases at J, with 14 bases between the two ends. PCR employed 60 Vbeta and 13 Jbeta primers. Assay used: immunoSEQ multiplex PCR; TCRdb lists only in-frame clones, some missing. Among fewer than 80,000 clones listed, 65% to 80% were seen once. The chain combines TRBV11-3 with TRBJ2-3; D is unclear. The sample consisted of PBMCs. The TCR was taken from a woman aged 30 to 39 in good health and CMV-seronegative. DNA for the CDR3: TGTGCCAGCATCCTAACCCTAATGACAGATACGCAGTATTTT. Encoded protein: CASILTLMTDTQYF.